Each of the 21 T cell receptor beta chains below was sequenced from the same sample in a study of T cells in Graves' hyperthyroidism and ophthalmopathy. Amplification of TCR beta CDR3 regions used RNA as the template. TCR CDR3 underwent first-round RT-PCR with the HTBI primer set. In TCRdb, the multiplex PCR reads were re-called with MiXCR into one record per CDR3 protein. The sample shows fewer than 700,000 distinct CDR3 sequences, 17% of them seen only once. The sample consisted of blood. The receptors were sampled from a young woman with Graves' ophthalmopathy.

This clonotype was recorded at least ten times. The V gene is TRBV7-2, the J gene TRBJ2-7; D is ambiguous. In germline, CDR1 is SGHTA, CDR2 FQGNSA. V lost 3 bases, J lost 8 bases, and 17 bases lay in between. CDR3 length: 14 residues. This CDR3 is CASSFRPLGNQQYF. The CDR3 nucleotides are TGTGCCAGCAGCTTTAGACCGCTGGGAAACCAGCAGTACTTC. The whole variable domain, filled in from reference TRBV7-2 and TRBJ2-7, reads GAGVSQSPSNKVTEKGKDVELRCDPISGHTALYWYRQSLGQGLEFLIYFQGNSAPDKSGLPSDRFSAERTGGSVSTLTIQRTQQEDSAVYLCASSFRPLGNQQYFGPGTRLTVT.

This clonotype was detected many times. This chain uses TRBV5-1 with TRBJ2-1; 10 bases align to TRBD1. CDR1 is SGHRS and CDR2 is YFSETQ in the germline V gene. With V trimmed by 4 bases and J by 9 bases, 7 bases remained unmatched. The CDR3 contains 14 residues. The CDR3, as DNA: TGCGCCAGCAGCCTAAGACAGGGGGCTGGTGAGCAGTTCTTC. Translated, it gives CASSLRQGAGEQFF.

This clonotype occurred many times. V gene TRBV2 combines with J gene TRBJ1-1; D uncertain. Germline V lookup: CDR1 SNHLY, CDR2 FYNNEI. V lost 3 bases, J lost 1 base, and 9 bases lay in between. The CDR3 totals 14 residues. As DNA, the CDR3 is TGTGCCAGCAGTGATGACGACGGGAACACTGAAGCTTTCTTT. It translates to CASSDDDGNTEAFF.

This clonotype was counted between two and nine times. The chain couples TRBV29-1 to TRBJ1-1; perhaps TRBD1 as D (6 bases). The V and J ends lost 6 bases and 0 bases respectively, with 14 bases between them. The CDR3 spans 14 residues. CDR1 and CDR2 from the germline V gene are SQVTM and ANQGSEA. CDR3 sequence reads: CSVARGVMNTEAFF. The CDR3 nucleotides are TGCAGCGTGGCAAGGGGGGTTATGAACACTGAAGCTTTCTTT.

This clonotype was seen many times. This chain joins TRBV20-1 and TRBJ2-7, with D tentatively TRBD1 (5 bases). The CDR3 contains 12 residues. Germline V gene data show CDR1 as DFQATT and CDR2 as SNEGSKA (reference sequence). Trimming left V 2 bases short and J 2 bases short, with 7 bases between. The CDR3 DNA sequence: TGCAGTGCTAGACCGACAGCCTACGAGCAGTACTTC. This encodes CSARPTAYEQYF.

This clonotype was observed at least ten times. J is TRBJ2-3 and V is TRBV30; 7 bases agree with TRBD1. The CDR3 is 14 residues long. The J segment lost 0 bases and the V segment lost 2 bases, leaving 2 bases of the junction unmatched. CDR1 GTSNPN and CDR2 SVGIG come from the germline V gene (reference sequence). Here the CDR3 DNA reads TGTGCCTGGAGTTCGGGACAGAGCACAGATACGCAGTATTTT. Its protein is CAWSSGQSTDTQYF.

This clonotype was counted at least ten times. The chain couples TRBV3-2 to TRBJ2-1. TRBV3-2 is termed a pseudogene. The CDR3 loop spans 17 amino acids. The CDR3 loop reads CASSLTGRDTSYNEQFF. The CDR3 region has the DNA TGTGCCAGCAGCCTCACGGGTAGAGACACGTCCTACAATGAGCAGTTCTTC.

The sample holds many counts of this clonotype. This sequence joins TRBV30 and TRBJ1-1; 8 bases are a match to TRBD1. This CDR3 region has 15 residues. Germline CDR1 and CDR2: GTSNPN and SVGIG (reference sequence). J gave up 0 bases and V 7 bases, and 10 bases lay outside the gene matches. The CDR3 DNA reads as TGTGCCTCCCACAGGGGGGAGTTGATGAACACTGAAGCTTTCTTT. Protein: CASHRGELMNTEAFF.

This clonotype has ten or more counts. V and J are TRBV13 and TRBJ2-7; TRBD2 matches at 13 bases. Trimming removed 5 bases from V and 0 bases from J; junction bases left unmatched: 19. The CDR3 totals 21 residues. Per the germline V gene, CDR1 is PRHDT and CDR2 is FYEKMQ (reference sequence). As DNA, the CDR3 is TGTGCCAGCAGCACAGGGACACCGGGACTAGCGGGATTGCCTGGCTCCTACGAGCAGTACTTC. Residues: CASSTGTPGLAGLPGSYEQYF.

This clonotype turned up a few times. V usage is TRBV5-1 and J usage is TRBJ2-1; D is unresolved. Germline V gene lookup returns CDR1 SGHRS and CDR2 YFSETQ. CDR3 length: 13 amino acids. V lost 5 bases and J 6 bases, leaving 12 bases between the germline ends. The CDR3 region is CASRFLVSNEQFF. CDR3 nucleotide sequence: TGCGCCAGCAGGTTCTTGGTTTCCAATGAGCAGTTCTTC.

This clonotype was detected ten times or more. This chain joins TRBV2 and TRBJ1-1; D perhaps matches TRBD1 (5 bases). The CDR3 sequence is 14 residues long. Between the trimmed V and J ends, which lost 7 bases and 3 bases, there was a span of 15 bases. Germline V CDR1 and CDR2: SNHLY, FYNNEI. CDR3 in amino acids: CASTLVGGYTEAFF. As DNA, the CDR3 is TGTGCCAGCACCCTAGTCGGGGGTTACACTGAAGCTTTCTTT. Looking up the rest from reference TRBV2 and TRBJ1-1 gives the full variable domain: EPEVTQTPSHQVTQMGQEVILRCVPISNHLYFYWYRQILGQKVEFLVSFYNNEISEKSEIFDDQFSVERPDGSNFTLKIRSTKLEDSAMYFCASTLVGGYTEAFFGQGTRLTVV.

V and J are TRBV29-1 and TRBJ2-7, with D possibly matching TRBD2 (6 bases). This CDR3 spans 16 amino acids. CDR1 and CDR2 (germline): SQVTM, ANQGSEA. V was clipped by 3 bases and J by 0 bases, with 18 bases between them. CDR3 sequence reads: CSVESGVGDSSYEQYF. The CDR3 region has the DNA TGCAGCGTTGAGTCGGGGGTAGGGGACTCCTCCTACGAGCAGTACTTC.

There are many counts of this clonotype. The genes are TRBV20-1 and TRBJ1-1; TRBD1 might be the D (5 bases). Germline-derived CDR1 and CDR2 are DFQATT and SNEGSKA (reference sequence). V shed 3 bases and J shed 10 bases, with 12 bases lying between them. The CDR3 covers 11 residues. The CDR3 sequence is CSASLVDRAFF. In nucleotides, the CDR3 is TGCAGTGCTAGCTTGGTTGACAGAGCTTTCTTT.

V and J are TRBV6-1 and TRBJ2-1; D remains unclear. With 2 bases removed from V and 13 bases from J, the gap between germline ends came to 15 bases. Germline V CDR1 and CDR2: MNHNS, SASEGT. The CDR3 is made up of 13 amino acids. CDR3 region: CASSERPRAIQFF. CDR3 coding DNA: TGTGCCAGCAGTGAACGCCCCAGAGCTATCCAGTTCTTC.

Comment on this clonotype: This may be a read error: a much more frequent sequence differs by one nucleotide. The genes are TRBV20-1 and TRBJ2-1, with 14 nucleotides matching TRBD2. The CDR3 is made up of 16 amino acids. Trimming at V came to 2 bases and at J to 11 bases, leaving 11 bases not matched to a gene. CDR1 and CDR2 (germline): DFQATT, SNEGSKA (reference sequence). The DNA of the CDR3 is TGCAGTGCTAGATTGTTGGGGACTAGCGGGGGAAATAAGCAGTTCTTC. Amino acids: CSARLLGTSGGNKQFF.

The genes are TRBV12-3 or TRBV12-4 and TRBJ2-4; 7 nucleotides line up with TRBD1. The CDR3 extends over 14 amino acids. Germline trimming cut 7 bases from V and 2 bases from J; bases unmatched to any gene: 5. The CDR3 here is CASTQGESKNIQYF. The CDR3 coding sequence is TGTGCCAGCACCCAGGGGGAGTCCAAAAACATTCAGTACTTC.

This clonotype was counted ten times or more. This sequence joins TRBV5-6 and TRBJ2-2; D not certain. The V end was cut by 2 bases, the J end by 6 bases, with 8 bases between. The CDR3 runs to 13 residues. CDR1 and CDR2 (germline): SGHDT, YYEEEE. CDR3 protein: CASSLAMPGELFF. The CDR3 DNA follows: TGTGCCAGCAGCTTAGCCATGCCCGGGGAGCTGTTTTTT.

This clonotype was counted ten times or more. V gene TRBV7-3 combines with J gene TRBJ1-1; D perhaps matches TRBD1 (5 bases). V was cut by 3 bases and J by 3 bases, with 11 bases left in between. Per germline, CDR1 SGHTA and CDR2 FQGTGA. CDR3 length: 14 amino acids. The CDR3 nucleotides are TGTGCCAGCAGCTTTTCTGGGGGGGACACTGAAGCTTTCTTT. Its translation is CASSFSGGDTEAFF.

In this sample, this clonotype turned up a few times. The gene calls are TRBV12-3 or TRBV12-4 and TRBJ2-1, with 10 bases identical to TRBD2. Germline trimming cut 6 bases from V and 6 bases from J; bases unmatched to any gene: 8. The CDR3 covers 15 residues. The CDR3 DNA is TGTGCCAGCAGACCGGAGCGGGGGGGCCGCAATGAGCAGTTCTTC. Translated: CASRPERGGRNEQFF.

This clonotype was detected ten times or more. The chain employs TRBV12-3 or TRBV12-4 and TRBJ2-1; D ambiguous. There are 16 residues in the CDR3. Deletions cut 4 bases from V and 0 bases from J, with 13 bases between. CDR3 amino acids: CASSSPPASSYNEQFF. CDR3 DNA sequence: TGTGCCAGCAGTTCCCCCCCCGCTAGCTCCTACAATGAGCAGTTCTTC.

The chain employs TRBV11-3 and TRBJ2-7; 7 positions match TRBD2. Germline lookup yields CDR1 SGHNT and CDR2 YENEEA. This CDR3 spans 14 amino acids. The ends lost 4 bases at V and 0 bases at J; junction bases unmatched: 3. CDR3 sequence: CASSSASGSYEQYF. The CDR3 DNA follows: TGTGCCAGCAGCTCGGCTAGCGGCTCCTACGAGCAGTACTTC.